A selection of T cell receptor beta chains follows, all from one sample in a study of T cell responses to AZD1222 COVID-19 vaccine. Profiling relied on immunoSEQ multiplex PCR, and the TCRdb table lists in-frame clones only, not all of them. Of 150,000 to 200,000 clones listed, roughly 91% are singletons. This specimen consisted of peripheral blood, obtained 28 days after the second AZD1222 dose. The receptors here all came from an adult who received the AZD1222 COVID-19 vaccine. Each CDR3 is given with its conserved first and last residue. A D gene is named only where the DNA matches it firmly. The size of a clone is reported for some rows only, either as once, few or many, or as a class for expanded clones.

V gene,clone size,J gene,D gene,CDR3 DNA,CDR3 protein
TRBV28,NA,TRBJ1-5,NA,TGTGCCAGCAGTGGACCGATTAGCAATCAGCCCCAGCATTTT,CASSGPISNQPQHF
TRBV6-5,NA,TRBJ2-7,TRBD1,TGTGCCAGCACAGAGACAGGGGGTTACTACGAGCAGTACTTC,CASTETGGYYEQYF
TRBV19,NA,TRBJ2-1,NA,TGTGCCAGTAGTCCCCCAGGGGATGGCTCCTACAATGAGCAGTTCTTC,CASSPPGDGSYNEQFF
TRBV4-2,NA,TRBJ1-4,NA,TGTGCCAGCAGCCAAGTGGGGAGTAATGAAAAACTGTTTTTT,CASSQVGSNEKLFF
TRBV7-8,few,TRBJ2-2,NA,TGTGCCAGCAGCCCCTATAGGGTAGCGGTTAACACCGGGGAGCTGTTTTTT,CASSPYRVAVNTGELFF
TRBV20-1,NA,TRBJ1-2,NA,TGCAGTGCTAGCGGCTCAAGGGGGTACACCTTC,CSASGSRGYTF
TRBV18,NA,TRBJ2-5,TRBD1,TGTGCCAGCTCAGGGGACAGCCAAGGGACCCAGTACTTC,CASSGDSQGTQYF
TRBV23-1,NA,TRBJ2-7,TRBD1,TGCGCCAGCAGTCAATCACGTCACCGGGACAGTAAACTGGAGCAGTACTTC,CASSQSRHRDSKLEQYF
TRBV3-1/TRBV3-2,NA,TRBJ1-2,NA,TGTGCCAGCACCTTAACGTCTAGCGGGACAACTAACTATGGCTACACCTTC,CASTLTSSGTTNYGYTF
TRBV7-3,NA,TRBJ1-1,NA,TGTGCCAGCAGCCCACAGGGAAGTCGGACTGAAGCTTTCTTT,CASSPQGSRTEAFF
TRBV7-2,NA,TRBJ2-6,NA,TGTGCCAGCAGCCCACCCGGATCCACTACTGGGGCCAACGTCCTGACTTTC,CASSPPGSTTGANVLTF
TRBV7-2,NA,TRBJ2-2,TRBD2,TGTGCCAGCAGCTTAGGGACTAGCGGGGCCACCGGGGAGCTGTTTTTT,CASSLGTSGATGELFF
TRBV2,once,TRBJ1-2,TRBD1,TGTGCCAGCAGCTCTAGGACAGGGGGGACCTATGGCTACACCTTC,CASSSRTGGTYGYTF
TRBV27,few,TRBJ1-5,TRBD1,TGTGCCAGCGGACCGGGACAGGGCCATCAGCCCCAGCATTTT,CASGPGQGHQPQHF
TRBV25-1,NA,TRBJ1-2,NA,TGTGCCAGCAGTGCCGGGCAGATGTATGGCTACACCTTC,CASSAGQMYGYTF
TRBV23-1,NA,TRBJ1-6,TRBD1,TGCGCCAGCAGTCATACAGACCACAGGGGCTATAATTCACCCCTCCACTTT,CASSHTDHRGYNSPLHF
TRBV18,NA,TRBJ2-7,NA,TGTGCCAGCTCACCTAAACAGGGACACGAGCAGTACTTC,CASSPKQGHEQYF
TRBV9,NA,TRBJ1-2,NA,TGTGCCAGCAGCCCCGCCCAGAACTATGGCTACACCTTC,CASSPAQNYGYTF
TRBV5-6,NA,TRBJ2-7,NA,TGTGCCAGCACCCGAGGAGGGTTATGGTACTTC,CASTRGGLWYF
TRBV27,NA,TRBJ2-7,NA,TGTGCCAGCACGGCGGGCAGGTCTCCTACCTACGAGCAGTACTTC,CASTAGRSPTYEQYF
TRBV6-6,NA,TRBJ2-3,NA,TGTGCCAGCAGTTACGAGGGCACCTCAATAACAGATACGCAGTATTTT,CASSYEGTSITDTQYF
TRBV19,many,TRBJ2-7,TRBD1,TGTGCCAGTAGTATAGATACAGGGGTCTACGAGCAGTACTTC,CASSIDTGVYEQYF
TRBV7-9,NA,TRBJ1-1,TRBD1,TGTGCCAGCAGCCCGCACATGACAGGGAATTACACTGAAGCTTTCTTT,CASSPHMTGNYTEAFF
TRBV7-3,NA,TRBJ1-3,NA,TGTGCCAGCAGCACTGACGTAAGCTCTGGAAACACCATATATTTT,CASSTDVSSGNTIYF
TRBV29-1,NA,TRBJ2-5,TRBD1,TGCAGCGTATTCGGGACAGGGAATTACGAGACCCAGTACTTC,CSVFGTGNYETQYF
TRBV7-3,NA,TRBJ2-3,NA,TGTGCCAGCAGCTCAAGAGGGGGGAACGCAGATACGCAGTATTTT,CASSSRGGNADTQYF
TRBV10-2,NA,TRBJ2-2,TRBD2,TGCGCCACCCCGACTAGCGGGGGGGCAGACACCGGGGAGCTGTTTTTT,CATPTSGGADTGELFF
TRBV6-5,NA,TRBJ2-7,NA,TGTGCCAGCAGTTACTCGAGGGCGGCCAGCTCCTACGAGCAGTACTTC,CASSYSRAASSYEQYF
TRBV27,NA,TRBJ1-6,NA,TGTGCCAGCAGTGGGGGGACTTCACCCCTCCACTTT,CASSGGTSPLHF
TRBV7-9,few,TRBJ1-2,TRBD1,TGTGCCAGCAGCTTCTCATCAGGGGGTGGCATAAGGGATGGCTACACCTTC,CASSFSSGGGIRDGYTF
TRBV7-2,NA,TRBJ2-1,TRBD2,TGTGCCAGCAGCCCGGGACTAGCGGGATCGCGCGATGAGCAGTTCTTC,CASSPGLAGSRDEQFF
TRBV27,NA,TRBJ1-5,NA,TGTGCCAGCGGATACAGTGCCCAGCCCCAGCATTTT,CASGYSAQPQHF
TRBV7-9,NA,TRBJ1-3,NA,TGTGCCAGCAGCTTAGAGGGAATCTCTGGAAACACCATATATTTT,CASSLEGISGNTIYF
TRBV5-6,medium-sized,TRBJ1-2,NA,TGTGCCAGCAGCTTGTTCTCCGAGGGGCGCGGTAACTATGGCTACACCTTC,CASSLFSEGRGNYGYTF
TRBV19,NA,TRBJ2-1,NA,TGTGCCAGTAGTACCGACCGGTCTCCACCCTACAATGAGCAGTTCTTC,CASSTDRSPPYNEQFF
TRBV5-1,NA,TRBJ2-4,TRBD2,TGCGCCAGCAGCTTGAGGTCCGTCGTAGCGGGGTTTAACATTCAGTACTTC,CASSLRSVVAGFNIQYF
TRBV28,NA,TRBJ1-4,TRBD1,TGTGCCAGCAGCCGGGTGGACAGGGGGAGTGAAAAACTGTTTTTT,CASSRVDRGSEKLFF
TRBV7-2,NA,TRBJ1-1,NA,TGTGCCAGCAGCTTCGGCACCTCGCCCACTGAAGCTTTCTTT,CASSFGTSPTEAFF
TRBV27,once,TRBJ2-1,NA,TGTGCCAGCAGTTTACAGGACACCTACAATGAGCAGTTCTTC,CASSLQDTYNEQFF
TRBV29-1,NA,TRBJ1-4,TRBD1,TGCAGCGTTCGGACAGGGGACCCCCAACTGTTTTTT,CSVRTGDPQLFF
TRBV6-5,NA,TRBJ2-5,TRBD1,TGTGCCAGCAGTTATTTCGGGACAGGGCAAGAGACCCAGTACTTC,CASSYFGTGQETQYF